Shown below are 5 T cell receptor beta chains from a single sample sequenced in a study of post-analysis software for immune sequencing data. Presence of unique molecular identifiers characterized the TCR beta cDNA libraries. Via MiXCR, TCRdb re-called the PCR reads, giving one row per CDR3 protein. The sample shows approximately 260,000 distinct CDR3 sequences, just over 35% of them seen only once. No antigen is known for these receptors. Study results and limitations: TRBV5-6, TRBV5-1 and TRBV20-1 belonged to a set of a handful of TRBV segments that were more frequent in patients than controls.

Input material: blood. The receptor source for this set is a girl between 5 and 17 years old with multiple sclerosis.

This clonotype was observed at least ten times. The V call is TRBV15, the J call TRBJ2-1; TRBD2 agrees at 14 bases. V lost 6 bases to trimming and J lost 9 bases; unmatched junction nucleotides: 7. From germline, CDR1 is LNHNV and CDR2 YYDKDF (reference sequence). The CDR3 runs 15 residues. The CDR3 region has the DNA TGTGCCACCAGAATGGGACTAGCGGGAGTGGGTGAGCAGTTCTTC. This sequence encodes CATRMGLAGVGEQFF.

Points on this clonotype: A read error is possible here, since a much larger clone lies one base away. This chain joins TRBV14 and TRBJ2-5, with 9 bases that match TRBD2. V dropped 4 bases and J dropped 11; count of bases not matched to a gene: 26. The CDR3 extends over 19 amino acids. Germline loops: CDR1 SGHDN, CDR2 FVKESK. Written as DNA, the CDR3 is TGTGCCAGCAGCCCGGTGTCTTTTGCCGGTAGCGGGGGCGGGAATGAGCAGTACTTC. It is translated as CASSPVSFAGSGGGNEQYF.

The chain's CDR3 is CASSFRISSSYEQYV. The CDR3 coding sequence is TGTGCCAGCAGTTTCCGGATCTCAAGCTCCTACGAGCAGTACGTC. The genes are TRBV28 and TRBJ2-7; D is undetermined. This CDR3 region has 15 residues. CDR1 MDHEN and CDR2 SYDVKM come from the germline V gene. V lost 3 bases and J lost 0, with 12 bases in between.

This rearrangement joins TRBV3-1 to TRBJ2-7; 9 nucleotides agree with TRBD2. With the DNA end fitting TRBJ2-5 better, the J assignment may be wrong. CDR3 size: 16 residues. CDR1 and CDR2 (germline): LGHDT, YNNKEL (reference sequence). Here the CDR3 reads CASSQDGIAGEETQYF. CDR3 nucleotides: TGTGCCAGCAGCCAAGATGGGATAGCGGGAGAGGAGACCCAGTACTTC.

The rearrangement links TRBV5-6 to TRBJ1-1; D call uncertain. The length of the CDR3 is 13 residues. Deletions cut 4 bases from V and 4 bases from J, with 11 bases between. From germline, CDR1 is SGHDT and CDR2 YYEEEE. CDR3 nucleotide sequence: TGTGCCAGCAGCGGAATCTACGGCACTGAAGCTTTCTTT. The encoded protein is CASSGIYGTEAFF.